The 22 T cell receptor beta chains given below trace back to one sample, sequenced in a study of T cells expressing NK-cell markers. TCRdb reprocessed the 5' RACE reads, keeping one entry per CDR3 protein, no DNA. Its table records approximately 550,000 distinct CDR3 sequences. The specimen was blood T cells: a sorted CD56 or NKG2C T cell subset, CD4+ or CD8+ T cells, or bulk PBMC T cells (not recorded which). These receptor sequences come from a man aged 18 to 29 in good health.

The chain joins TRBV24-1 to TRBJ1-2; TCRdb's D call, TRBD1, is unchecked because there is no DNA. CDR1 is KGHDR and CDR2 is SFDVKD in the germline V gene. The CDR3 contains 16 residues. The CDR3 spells CATSGSLGDRDPGYTF.

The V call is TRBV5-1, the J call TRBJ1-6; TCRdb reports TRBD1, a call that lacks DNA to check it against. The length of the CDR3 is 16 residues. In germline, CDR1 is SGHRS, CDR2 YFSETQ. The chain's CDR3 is CASSLKGGNYNSPLHF.

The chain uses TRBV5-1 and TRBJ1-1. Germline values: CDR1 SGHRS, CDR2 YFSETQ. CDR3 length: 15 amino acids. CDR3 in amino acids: CASSLGGFLNTEAFF. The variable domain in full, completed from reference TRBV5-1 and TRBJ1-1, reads KAGVTQTPRYLIKTRGQQVTLSCSPISGHRSVSWYQQTPGQGLQFLFEYFSETQRNKGNFPGRFSGRQFSNSRSEMNVSTLELGDSALYLCASSLGGFLNTEAFFGQGTRLTVV.

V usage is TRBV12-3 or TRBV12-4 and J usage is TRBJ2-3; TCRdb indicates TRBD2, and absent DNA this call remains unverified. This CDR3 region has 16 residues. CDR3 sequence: CASSPLPPGGPDTQYF.

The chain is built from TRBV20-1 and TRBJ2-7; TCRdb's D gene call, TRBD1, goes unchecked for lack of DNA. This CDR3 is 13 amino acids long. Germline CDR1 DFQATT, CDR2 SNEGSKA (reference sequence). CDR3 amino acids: CSARLVGLGEQYF.

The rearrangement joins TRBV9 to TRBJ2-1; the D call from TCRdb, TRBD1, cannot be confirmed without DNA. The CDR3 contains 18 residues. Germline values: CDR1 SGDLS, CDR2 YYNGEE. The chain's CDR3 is CASSVAPRGQGTGNEQFF.

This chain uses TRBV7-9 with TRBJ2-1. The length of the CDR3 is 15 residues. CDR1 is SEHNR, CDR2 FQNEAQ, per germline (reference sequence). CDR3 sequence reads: CASSLVGTHNNEQFF.

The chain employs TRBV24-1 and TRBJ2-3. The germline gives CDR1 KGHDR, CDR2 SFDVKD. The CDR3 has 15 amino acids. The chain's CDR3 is CATSDLRLAADTQYF.

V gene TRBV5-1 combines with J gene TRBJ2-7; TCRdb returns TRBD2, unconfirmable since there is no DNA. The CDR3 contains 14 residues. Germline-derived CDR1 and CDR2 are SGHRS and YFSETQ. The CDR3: CASRPPTLKEEQYF.

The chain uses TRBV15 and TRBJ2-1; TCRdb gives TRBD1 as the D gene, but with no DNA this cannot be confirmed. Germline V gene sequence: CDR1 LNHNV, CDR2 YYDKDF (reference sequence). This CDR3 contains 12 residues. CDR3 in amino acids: CATGSLGGEQFF.

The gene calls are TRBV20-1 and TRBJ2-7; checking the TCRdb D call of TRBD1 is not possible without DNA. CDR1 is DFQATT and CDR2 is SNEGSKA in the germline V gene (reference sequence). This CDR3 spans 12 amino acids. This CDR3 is CSARVDRGEQYF.

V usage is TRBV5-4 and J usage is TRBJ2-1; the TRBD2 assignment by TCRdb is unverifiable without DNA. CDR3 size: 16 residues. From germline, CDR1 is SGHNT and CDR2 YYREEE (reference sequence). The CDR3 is CASSWGTSGPTAEQFF.

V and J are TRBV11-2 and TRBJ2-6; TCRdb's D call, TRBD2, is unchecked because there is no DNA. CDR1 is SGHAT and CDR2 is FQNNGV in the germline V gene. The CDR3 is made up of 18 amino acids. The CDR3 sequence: CASSFLRQGSSGANVLTF.

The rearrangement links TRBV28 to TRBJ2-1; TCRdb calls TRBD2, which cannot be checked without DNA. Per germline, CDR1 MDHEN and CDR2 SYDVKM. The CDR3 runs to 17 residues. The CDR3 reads CASSFGVAGGSYNEQFF.

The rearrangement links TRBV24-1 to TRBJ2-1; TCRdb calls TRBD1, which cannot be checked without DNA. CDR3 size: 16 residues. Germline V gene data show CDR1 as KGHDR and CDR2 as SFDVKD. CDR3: CATSDPLPGQDNEQFF.

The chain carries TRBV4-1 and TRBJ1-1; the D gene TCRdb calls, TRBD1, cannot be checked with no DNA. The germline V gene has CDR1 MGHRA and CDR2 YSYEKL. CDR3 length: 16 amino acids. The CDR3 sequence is CASSDRVRFVGTEAFF.

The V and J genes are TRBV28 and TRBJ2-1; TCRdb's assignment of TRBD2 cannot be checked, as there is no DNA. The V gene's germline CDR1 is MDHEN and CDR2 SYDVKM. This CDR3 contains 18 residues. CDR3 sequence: CASRGGLAAGPPYNEQFF. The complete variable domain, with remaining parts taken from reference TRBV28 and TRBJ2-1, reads DVKVTQSSRYLVKRTGEKVFLECVQDMDHENMFWYRQDPGLGLRLIYFSYDVKMKEKGDIPEGYSVSREKKERFSLILESASTNQTSMYLCASRGGLAAGPPYNEQFFGPGTRLTVL.

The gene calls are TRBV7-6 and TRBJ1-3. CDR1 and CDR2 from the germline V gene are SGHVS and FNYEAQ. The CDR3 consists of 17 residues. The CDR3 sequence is CASSREVGRTSGNTIYF.

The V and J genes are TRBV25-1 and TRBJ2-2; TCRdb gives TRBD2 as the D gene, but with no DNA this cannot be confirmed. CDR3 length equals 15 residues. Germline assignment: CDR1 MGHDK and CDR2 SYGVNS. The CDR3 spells CASSGPSLGTGELFF. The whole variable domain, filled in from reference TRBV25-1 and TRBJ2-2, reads EADIYQTPRYLVIGTGKKITLECSQTMGHDKMYWYQQDPGMELHLIHYSYGVNSTEKGDLSSESTVSRIRTEHFPLTLESARPSHTSQYLCASSGPSLGTGELFFGEGSRLTVL.

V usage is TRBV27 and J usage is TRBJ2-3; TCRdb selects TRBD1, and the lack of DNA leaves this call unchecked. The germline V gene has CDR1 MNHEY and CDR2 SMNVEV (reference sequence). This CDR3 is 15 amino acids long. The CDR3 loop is CASSRLGGGTDTQYF.

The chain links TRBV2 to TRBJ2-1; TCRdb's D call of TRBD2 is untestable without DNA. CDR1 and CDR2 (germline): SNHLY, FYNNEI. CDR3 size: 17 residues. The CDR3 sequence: CASSGVLAGGLYNEQFF.

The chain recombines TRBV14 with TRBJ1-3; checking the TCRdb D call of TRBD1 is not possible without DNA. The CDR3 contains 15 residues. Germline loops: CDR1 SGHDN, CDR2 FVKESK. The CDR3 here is CASSQGDRIGDTIYF.